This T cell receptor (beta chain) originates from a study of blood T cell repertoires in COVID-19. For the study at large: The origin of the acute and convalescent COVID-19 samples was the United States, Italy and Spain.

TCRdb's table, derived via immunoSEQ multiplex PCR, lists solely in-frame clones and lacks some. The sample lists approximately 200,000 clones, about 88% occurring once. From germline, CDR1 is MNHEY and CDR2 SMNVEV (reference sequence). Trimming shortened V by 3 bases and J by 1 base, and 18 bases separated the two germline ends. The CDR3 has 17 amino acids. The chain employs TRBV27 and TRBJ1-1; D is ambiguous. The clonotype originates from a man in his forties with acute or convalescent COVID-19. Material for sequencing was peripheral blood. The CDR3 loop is CASSFEFSGFANTEAFF. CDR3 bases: TGTGCCAGCAGTTTCGAATTTTCAGGCTTCGCGAACACTGAAGCTTTCTTT.